The text below deals with one T cell receptor (beta chain). TCRdb processed the 5' RACE reads anew with MiXCR; each CDR3 protein has one entry. The sample has about 60,000 distinct CDR3 sequences, around 13% seen once. The V and J ends lost 2 bases and 1 base respectively, with 6 bases between them. The CDR3 extends over 13 amino acids. Germline lookup yields CDR1 SGHKS and CDR2 YYEKEE (reference sequence). The data belong to a study of early T cells in non-severe SARS-CoV-2 infection. In the study overall: Chains from this unsorted whole-blood bulk RNA could not be paired.

This receptor was taken from an adult who was a healthcare worker with PCR-confirmed SARS-CoV-2 infection or an uninfected control (not recorded which). The sequenced sample consisted of whole blood. The gene calls are TRBV5-5 and TRBJ1-1; no firm D call. The CDR3 sequence: CASSFGTNTEAFF. The CDR3 DNA is TGTGCCAGCAGCTTTGGAACGAACACTGAAGCTTTCTTT.